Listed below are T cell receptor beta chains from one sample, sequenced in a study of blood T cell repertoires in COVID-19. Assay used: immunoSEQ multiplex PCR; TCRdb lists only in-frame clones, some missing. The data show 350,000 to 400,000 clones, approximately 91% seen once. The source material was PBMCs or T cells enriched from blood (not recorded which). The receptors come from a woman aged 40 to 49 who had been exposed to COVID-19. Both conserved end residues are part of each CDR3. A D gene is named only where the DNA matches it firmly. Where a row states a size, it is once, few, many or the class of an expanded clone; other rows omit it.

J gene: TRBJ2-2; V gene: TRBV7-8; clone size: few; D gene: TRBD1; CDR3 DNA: TGTGCCAGCAGCCTAAGGACAGGGGTGAACACCGGGGAGCTGTTTTTT; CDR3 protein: CASSLRTGVNTGELFF
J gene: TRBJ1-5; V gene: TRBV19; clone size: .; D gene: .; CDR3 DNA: TGTGCCAGTAGTATAGACCTGGGCTCGGTTCAGCCCCAGCATTTT; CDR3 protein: CASSIDLGSVQPQHF
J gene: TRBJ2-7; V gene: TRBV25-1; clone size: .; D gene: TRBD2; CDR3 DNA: TGTGCCAGCAGTACCGGGGGGGCGTCCTACGAGCAGTACTTC; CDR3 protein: CASSTGGASYEQYF
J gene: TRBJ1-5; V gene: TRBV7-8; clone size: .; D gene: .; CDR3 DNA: TGTGCCAGCAGCTCCCAGGGCAATCAGCCCCAGCATTTT; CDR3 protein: CASSSQGNQPQHF
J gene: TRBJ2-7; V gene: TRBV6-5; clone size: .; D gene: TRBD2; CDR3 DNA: TGTGCCAGCAACGTAGCGGGGGTGGCCTCCTACGAGCAGTACTTC; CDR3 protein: CASNVAGVASYEQYF
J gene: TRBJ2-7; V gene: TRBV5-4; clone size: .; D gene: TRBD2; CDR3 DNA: TGTGCCACTAGACTAGCGGGAAAATCGAACGAGCAGTACTTC; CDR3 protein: CATRLAGKSNEQYF
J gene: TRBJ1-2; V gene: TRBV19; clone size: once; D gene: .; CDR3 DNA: TGTGCCAGTAGTGCCTCCTGGAGGGGGGGCGCGGTTGGCTACACCTTC; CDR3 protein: CASSASWRGGAVGYTF
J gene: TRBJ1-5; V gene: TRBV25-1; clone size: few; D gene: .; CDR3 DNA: TGTGCCAGCAGTGAAGGGGGCTCAAATCAGCCCCAGCATTTT; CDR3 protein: CASSEGGSNQPQHF
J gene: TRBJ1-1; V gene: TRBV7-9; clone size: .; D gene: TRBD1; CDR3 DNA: TGTGCCAGCAGCCGGTCCCCGGGACAGGGGATGAACACTGAAGCTTTCTTT; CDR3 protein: CASSRSPGQGMNTEAFF
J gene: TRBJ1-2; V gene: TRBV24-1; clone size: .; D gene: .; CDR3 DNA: TGTGCCACCAGTGATCAGGGACTTAGGTATGGCTACACCTTC; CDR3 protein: CATSDQGLRYGYTF
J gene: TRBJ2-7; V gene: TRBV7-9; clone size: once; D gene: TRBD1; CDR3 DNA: TGTGCCAGCAGTTGGGGACAGGGGGCCTACGAGCAGTACTTC; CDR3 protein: CASSWGQGAYEQYF
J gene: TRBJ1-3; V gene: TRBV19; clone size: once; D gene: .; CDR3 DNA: TGTGCCAGTACCCAGACAGAACTCCTTGGAAACACCATATATTTT; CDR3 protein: CASTQTELLGNTIYF
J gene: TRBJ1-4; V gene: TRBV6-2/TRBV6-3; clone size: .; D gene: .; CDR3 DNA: TGTGCCAGCAGTTACTCGGGAGGTATTGAAAAACTGTTTTTT; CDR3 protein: CASSYSGGIEKLFF
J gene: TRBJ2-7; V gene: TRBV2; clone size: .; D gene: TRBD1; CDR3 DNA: TGTGCCAGCAGAGGAGGACAGGCATACGAGCAGTACTTC; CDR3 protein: CASRGGQAYEQYF
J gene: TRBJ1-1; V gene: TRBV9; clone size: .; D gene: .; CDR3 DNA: TGTGCCAGCAGCGTAGACACAGGCCTGAACACTGAAGCTTTCTTT; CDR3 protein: CASSVDTGLNTEAFF
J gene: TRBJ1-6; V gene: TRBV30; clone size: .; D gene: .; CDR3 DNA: TGTGCCTGTTCGGGCCACAGGGCCAGTCCCCTCCACTTT; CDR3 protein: CACSGHRASPLHF
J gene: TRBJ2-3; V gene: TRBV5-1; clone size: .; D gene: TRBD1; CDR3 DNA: TGCGCCAGCAGCCGGGGACAGGGAGATACGCAGTATTTT; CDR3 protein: CASSRGQGDTQYF
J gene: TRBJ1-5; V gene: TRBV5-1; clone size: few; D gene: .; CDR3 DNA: TGCGCCAGCAGCTTGAGAGGAGGATTCCAGCCCCAGCATTTT; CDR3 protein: CASSLRGGFQPQHF
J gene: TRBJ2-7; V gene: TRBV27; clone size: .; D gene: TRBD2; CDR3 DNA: TGTGCCAGCAGTCTATTGGCCCCCCTAGCGGGTAACACCTACGAGCAGTACTTC; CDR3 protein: CASSLLAPLAGNTYEQYF
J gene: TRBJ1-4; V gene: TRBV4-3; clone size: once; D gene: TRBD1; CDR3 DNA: TGCGCCAGCAGCCAACTTATTAACAGGGGACCCGAAAAACTGTTTTTT; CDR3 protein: CASSQLINRGPEKLFF
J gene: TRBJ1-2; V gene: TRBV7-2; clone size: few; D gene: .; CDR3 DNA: TGTGCCAGCAGCTTATCCGGCGGAGCCCGGATCTATGGCTACACCTTC; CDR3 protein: CASSLSGGARIYGYTF
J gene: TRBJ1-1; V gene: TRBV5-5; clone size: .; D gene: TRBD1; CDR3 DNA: TGTGCCAGCAGCTCACCACAGGGGGCAGGTGAAGCTTTCTTT; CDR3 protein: CASSSPQGAGEAFF
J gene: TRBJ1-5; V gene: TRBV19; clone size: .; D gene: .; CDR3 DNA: TGTGCCAGTAGTATATGGGGGGAGCCCCAGCATTTT; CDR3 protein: CASSIWGEPQHF
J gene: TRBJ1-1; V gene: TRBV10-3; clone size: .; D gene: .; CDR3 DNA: TGTGCCGCCGGGAACACTGAAGCTTTCTTT; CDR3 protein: CAAGNTEAFF
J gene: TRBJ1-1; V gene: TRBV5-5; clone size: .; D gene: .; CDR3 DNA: TGTGCCAGCAGCCCACGGACAGCTATGAACACTGAAGCTTTCTTT; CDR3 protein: CASSPRTAMNTEAFF
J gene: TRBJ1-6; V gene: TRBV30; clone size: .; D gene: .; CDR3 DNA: TGTGCCTTGGGGCCAGGGTCACCCCTCCACTTT; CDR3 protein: CALGPGSPLHF
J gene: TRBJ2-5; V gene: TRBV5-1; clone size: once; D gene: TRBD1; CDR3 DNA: TGCGCCAGCAGCTTGGTGACAGGGGGGCAAGAGACCCAGTACTTC; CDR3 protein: CASSLVTGGQETQYF
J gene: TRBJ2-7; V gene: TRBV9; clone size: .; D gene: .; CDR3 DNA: TGTGCCAGCAGCCCCGGGAATGTGAACTACGAGCAGTACTTC; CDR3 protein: CASSPGNVNYEQYF
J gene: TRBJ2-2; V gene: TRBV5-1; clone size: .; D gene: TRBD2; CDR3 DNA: TGCGCCAGCAGCCCCGGACTAGCCGGCACCGGGGAGCTGTTTTTT; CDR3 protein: CASSPGLAGTGELFF